Described below is a single TCR beta chain sequence and its context. Its antigen is not identified. Unmatched junction bases numbered 12, after V lost 2 bases and J lost 3 bases. The CDR3 sequence is 19 residues long. From germline, CDR1 is SGHRS and CDR2 YFSETQ. This sample was taken from a study of long-term antiretroviral therapy in people with HIV. Whole-study findings and limits: Diversity measured after ART increased yet remained under transplant donor controls. Clones showing expansion before ART dominated the repertoire at all time points.

Treated in the United States were all of the participants with HIV. immunoSEQ v3.0 was run at survey level. Each sample aimed for about 35,000-50,000 sequenced T-cell genomes. The method was immunoSEQ multiplex PCR; TCRdb's version includes in-frame clones alone and lacks a portion of them. The sample includes 34,000 or so clones, 70% to 90% of them seen just once. This chain connects TRBV5-1 to TRBJ2-2; 11 bases fit TRBD1. This sequence was found in a man aged 18 to 35 with HIV. The input for sequencing was unsorted PBMCs, taken approximately 3.3 years after starting antiretroviral therapy. CDR3 coding DNA: TGCGCCAGCAGCTTAGGACAGGGGGCCGTCGGGTTCGACACCGGGGAGCTGTTTTTT. Protein sequence: CASSLGQGAVGFDTGELFF.